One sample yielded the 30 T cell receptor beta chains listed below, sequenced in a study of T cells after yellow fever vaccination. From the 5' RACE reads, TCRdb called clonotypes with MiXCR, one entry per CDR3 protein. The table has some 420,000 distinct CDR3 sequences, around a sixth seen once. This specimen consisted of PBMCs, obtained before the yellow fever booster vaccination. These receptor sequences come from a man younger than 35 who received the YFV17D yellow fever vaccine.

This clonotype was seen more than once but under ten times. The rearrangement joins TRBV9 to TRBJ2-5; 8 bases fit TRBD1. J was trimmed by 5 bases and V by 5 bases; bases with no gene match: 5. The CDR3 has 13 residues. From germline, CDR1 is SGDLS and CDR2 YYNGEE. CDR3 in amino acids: CASRTTGDETQYF. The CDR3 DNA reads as TGTGCCAGCAGGACGACAGGGGATGAGACCCAGTACTTC.

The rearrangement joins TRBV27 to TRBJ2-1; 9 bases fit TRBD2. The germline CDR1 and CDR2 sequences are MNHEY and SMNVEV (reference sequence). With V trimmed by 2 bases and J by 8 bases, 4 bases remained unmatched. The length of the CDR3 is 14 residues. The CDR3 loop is CASSLVGLADEQFF. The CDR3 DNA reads TGTGCCAGCAGTTTAGTGGGACTAGCCGATGAGCAGTTCTTC.

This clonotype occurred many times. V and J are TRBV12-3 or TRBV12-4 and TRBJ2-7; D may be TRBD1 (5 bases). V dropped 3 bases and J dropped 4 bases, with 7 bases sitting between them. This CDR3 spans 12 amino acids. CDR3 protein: CASSLAGYEQYF. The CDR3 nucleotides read TGTGCCAGCAGTTTGGCAGGGTACGAGCAGTACTTC.

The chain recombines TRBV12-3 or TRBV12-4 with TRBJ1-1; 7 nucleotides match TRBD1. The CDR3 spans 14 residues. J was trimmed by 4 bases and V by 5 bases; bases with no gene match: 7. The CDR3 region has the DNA TGTGCCAGCAGTAGCTCAGGGGGTGCCACTGAAGCTTTCTTT. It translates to CASSSSGGATEAFF.

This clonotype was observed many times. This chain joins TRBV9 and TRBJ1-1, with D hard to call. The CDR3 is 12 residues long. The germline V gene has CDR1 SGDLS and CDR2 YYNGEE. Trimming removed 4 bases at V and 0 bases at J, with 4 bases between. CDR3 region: CASSRMNTEAFF. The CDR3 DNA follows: TGTGCCAGCAGCCGCATGAACACTGAAGCTTTCTTT. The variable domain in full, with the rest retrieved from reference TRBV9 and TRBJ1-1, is DSGVTQTPKHLITATGQRVTLRCSPRSGDLSVYWYQQSLDQGLQFLIQYYNGEERAKGNILERFSAQQFPDLHSELNLSSLELGDSALYFCASSRMNTEAFFGQGTRLTVV.

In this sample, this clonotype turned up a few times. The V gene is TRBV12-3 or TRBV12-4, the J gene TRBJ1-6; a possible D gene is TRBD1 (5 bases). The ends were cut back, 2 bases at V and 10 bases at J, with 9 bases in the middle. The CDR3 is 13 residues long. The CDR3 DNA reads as TGTGCCAGCAGTTTACGTCAGGGATCACCCCTCCACTTT. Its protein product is CASSLRQGSPLHF.

CDR3 amino acids: CASSYWTGMNQPQHF. CDR3 nucleotide sequence: TGTGCCAGCAGTTACTGGACGGGTATGAATCAGCCCCAGCATTTT. The chain employs TRBV6-2 or TRBV6-3 and TRBJ1-5; D gene ambiguous. Germline V gives CDR1 MNHEY, CDR2 SVGEGT. This CDR3 is built from 15 residues. Trimming left V 1 base short and J 4 bases short, with 11 bases between.

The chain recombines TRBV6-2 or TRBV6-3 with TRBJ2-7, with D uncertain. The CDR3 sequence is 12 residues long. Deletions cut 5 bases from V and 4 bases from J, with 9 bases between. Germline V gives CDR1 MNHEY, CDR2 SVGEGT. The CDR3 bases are TGTGCCAGCAGTCACGGACCGTACGAGCAGTACTTC. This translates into CASSHGPYEQYF.

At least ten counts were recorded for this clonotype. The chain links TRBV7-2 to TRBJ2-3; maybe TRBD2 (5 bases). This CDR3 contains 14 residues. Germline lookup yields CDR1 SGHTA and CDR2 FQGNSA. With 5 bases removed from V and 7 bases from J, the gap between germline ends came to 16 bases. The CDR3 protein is CASSPTRAGNTQYF. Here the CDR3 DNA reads TGTGCCAGCAGCCCGACGAGGGCGGGCAATACGCAGTATTTT.

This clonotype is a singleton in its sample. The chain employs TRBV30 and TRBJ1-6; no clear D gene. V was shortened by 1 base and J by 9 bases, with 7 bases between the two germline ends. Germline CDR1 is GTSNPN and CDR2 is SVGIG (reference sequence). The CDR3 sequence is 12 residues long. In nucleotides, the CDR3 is TGTGCCTGGAGTGCTAACAGTTCACCCCTCCACTTT. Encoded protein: CAWSANSSPLHF.

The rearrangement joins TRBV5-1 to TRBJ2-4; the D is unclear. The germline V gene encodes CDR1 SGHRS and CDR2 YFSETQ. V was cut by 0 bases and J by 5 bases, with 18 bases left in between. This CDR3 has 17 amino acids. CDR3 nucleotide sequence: TGCGCCAGCAGCTTGGGGTCAAGCCCAATAACCGAAAACATTCAGTACTTC. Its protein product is CASSLGSSPITENIQYF.

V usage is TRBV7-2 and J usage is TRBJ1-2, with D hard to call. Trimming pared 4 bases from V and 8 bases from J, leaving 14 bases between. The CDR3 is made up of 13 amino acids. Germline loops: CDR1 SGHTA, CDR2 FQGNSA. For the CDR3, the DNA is TGTGCCAGCAGCTCACCCTATACGGGAGGCTACACCTTC. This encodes CASSSPYTGGYTF.

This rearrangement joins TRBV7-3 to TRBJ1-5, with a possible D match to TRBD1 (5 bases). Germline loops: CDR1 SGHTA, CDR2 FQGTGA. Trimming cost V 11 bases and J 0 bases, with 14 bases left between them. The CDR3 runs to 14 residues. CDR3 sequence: CADRTHYSNQPQHF. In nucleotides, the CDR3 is TGTGCCGACCGGACACATTATAGCAATCAGCCCCAGCATTTT.

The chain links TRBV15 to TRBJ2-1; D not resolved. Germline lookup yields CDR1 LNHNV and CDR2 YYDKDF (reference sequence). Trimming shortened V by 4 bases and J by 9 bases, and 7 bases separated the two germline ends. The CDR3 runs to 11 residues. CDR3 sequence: CATSIYGEQFF. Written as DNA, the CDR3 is TGTGCCACCAGCATATACGGTGAGCAGTTCTTC.

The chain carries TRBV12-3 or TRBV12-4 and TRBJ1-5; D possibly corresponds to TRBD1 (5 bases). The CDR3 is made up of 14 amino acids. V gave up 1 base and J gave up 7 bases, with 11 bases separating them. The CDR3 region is CASSLGGGRQPQHF. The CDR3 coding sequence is TGTGCCAGCAGTTTAGGGGGGGGACGGCAGCCCCAGCATTTT.

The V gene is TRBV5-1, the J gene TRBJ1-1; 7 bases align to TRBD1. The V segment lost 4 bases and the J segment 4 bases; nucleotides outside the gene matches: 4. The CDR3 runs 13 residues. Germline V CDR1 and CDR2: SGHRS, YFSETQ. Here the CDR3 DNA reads TGCGCCAGCAGCCCGGAGGGGGCCACTGAAGCTTTCTTT. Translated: CASSPEGATEAFF. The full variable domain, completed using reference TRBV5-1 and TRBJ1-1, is KAGVTQTPRYLIKTRGQQVTLSCSPISGHRSVSWYQQTPGQGLQFLFEYFSETQRNKGNFPGRFSGRQFSNSRSEMNVSTLELGDSALYLCASSPEGATEAFFGQGTRLTVV.

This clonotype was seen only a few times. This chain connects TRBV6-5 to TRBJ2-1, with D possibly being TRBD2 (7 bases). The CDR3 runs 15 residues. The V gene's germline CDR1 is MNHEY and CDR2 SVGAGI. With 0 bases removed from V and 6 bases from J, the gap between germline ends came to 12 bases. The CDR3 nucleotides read TGTGCCAGCAGTTACTCGACGAGGGGGGGCAATGAGCAGTTCTTC. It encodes CASSYSTRGGNEQFF.

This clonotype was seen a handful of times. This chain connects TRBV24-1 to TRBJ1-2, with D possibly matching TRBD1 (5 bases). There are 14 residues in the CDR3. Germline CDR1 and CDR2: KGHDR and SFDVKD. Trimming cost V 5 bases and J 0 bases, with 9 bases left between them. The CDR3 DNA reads TGTGCCACCAGTGGGGACCGTACTAACTATGGCTACACCTTC. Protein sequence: CATSGDRTNYGYTF.

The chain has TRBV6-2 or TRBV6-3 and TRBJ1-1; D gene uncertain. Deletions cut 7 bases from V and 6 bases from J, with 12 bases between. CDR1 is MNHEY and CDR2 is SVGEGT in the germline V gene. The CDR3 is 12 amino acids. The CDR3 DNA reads TGTGCCAGCATTGGACTGCTCTCTGAAGCTTTCTTT. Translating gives CASIGLLSEAFF.

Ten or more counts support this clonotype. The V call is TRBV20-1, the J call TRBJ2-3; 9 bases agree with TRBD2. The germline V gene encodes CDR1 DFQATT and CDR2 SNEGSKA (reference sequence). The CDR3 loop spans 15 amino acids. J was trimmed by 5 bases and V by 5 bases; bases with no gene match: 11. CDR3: CSARVAGGLVDTQYF. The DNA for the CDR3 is TGCAGTGCTCGGGTGGCGGGGGGGCTTGTAGATACGCAGTATTTT.

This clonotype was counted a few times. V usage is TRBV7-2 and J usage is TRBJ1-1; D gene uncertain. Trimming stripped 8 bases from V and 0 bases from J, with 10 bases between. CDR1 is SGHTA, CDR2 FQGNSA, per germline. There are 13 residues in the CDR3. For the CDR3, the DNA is TGTGCCAGCGGTCTAGTCATGAACACTGAAGCTTTCTTT. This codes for CASGLVMNTEAFF.

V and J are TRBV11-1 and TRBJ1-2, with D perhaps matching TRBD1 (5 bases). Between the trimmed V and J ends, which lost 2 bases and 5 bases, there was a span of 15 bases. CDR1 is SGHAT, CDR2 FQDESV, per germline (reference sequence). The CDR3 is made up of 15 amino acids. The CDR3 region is CASSLSAGPNYGYTF. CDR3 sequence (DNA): TGTGCCAGCAGCTTATCGGCAGGGCCAAATTATGGCTACACCTTC.

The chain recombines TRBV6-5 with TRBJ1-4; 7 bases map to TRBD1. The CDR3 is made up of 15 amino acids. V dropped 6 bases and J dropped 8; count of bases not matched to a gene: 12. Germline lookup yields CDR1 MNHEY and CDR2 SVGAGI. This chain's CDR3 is CASRPRAGGREKLFF. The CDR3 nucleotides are TGTGCCAGCAGGCCAAGGGCAGGGGGTAGGGAAAAACTGTTTTTT.

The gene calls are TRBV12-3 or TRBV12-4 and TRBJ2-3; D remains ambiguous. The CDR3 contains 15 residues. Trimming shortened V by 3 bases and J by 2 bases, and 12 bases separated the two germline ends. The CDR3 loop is CASSLMGHPTDTQYF. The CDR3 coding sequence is TGTGCCAGCAGTTTGATGGGCCACCCCACAGATACGCAGTATTTT.

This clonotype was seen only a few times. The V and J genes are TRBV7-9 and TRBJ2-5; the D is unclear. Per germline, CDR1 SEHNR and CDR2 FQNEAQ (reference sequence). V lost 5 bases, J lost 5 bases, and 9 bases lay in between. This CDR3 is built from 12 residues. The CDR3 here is CASSHLRETQYF. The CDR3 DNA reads TGTGCCAGCAGCCACCTTAGGGAGACCCAGTACTTC. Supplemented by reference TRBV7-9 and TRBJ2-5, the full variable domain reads DTGVSQNPRHKITKRGQNVTFRCDPISEHNRLYWYRQTLGQGPEFLTYFQNEAQLEKSRLLSDRFSAERPKGSFSTLEIQRTEQGDSAMYLCASSHLRETQYFGPGTRLLVL.

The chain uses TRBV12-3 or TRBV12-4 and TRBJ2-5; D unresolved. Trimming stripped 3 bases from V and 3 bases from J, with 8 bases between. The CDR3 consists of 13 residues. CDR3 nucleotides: TGTGCCAGCAGTTTTTTTGGCGAAGAGACCCAGTACTTC. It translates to CASSFFGEETQYF.

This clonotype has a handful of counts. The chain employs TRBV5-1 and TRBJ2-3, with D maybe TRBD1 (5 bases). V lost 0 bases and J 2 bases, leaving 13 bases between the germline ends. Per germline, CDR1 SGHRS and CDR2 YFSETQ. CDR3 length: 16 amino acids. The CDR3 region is CASSLADSPYTDTQYF. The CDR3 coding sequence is TGCGCCAGCAGCTTGGCAGACAGCCCGTACACAGATACGCAGTATTTT.

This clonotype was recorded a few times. The CDR3 sequence is CASSPMTIMNTEAFF. The CDR3 region has the DNA TGCGCCAGCAGCCCGATGACAATAATGAACACTGAAGCTTTCTTT. The chain is built from TRBV5-1 and TRBJ1-1; D is uncertain. Germline V gene sequence: CDR1 SGHRS, CDR2 YFSETQ. The CDR3 runs to 15 residues. The V and J ends lost 4 bases and 0 bases respectively, with 13 bases between them.

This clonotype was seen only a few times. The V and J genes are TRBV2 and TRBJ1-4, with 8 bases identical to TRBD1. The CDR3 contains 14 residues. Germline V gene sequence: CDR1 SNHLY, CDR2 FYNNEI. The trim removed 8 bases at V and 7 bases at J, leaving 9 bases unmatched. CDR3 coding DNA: TGTGCCAGCCGAATGACAGGGGCGGCTGAAAAACTGTTTTTT. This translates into CASRMTGAAEKLFF.

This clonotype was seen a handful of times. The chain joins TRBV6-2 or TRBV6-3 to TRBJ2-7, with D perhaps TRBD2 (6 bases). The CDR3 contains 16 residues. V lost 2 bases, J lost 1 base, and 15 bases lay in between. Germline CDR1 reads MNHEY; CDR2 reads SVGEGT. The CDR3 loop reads CASSYPESGTSYEQYF. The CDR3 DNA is TGTGCCAGCAGTTACCCGGAGTCCGGGACTTCCTACGAGCAGTACTTC.